This is a list of T cell receptor beta chains from one sample in a study of blood T cell repertoires in COVID-19. Generated by immunoSEQ multiplex PCR, the TCRdb table keeps only in-frame clones and is missing some. The repertoire holds roughly 250,000 clones, with roughly three quarters as singletons. Sequencing was carried out using peripheral blood. The receptors here all came from a woman aged 40 to 49 with active or convalescent COVID-19. CDR3s include the opening cysteine and the closing phenylalanine or tryptophan. The D gene is left open where the match is weak. Size tells how often a clone was seen (once, few, many) or the class of an expanded clone, and some rows leave it out.

J | D | V | size | CDR3 | DNA
TRBJ2-2 | . | TRBV6-5 | . | CASSKQGHDTGELFF | TGTGCCAGCAGTAAACAGGGTCATGACACCGGGGAGCTGTTTTTT
TRBJ1-5 | . | TRBV28 | . | CASSPPTGSNQPQHF | TGTGCCAGCAGTCCCCCGACAGGAAGCAATCAGCCCCAGCATTTT
TRBJ1-2 | . | TRBV5-6 | . | CASSVGPIAYGYTF | TGTGCCAGCAGCGTCGGCCCCATAGCCTATGGCTACACCTTC
TRBJ1-1 | TRBD1 | TRBV28 | . | CASRGQFMNTEAFF | TGTGCCAGCAGGGGACAGTTCATGAACACTGAAGCTTTCTTT
TRBJ1-3 | . | TRBV19 | . | CASQGAGNTIYF | TGTGCCAGCCAGGGCGCCGGAAACACCATATATTTT
TRBJ1-2 | TRBD1 | TRBV27 | . | CASSPVGQGAVNGYTF | TGTGCCAGCAGTCCAGTGGGACAGGGGGCTGTGAATGGCTACACCTTC
TRBJ1-2 | TRBD1 | TRBV13 | . | CASSRLSVTGGYGYTF | TGTGCCAGCAGCCGCCTTTCCGTGACAGGGGGCTATGGCTACACCTTC
TRBJ2-1 | TRBD2 | TRBV6-6 | . | CASRPSSGGPYNEQFF | TGTGCCAGCAGGCCTTCTAGCGGGGGGCCCTACAATGAGCAGTTCTTC
TRBJ1-1 | TRBD1 | TRBV5-1 | few | CASSLGQGGTEAFF | TGCGCCAGCAGCTTGGGACAGGGCGGCACTGAAGCTTTCTTT
TRBJ1-2 | TRBD1 | TRBV5-1 | . | CASSPDRSYGYTF | TGCGCCAGCAGCCCGGACAGGTCCTATGGCTACACCTTC
TRBJ2-2 | . | TRBV11-3 | few | CASSPETGELFF | TGTGCCAGCAGCCCCGAGACCGGGGAGCTGTTTTTT
TRBJ2-3 | . | TRBV6-4 | . | CASRQGETDTQYF | TGTGCCAGCAGGCAGGGCGAAACAGATACGCAGTATTTT
TRBJ1-4 | TRBD1 | TRBV6-1 | few | CASSERQGEKLFF | TGTGCCAGCAGTGAAAGACAGGGAGAAAAACTGTTTTTT
TRBJ1-1 | TRBD1 | TRBV9 | many | CASKPWTGSTEAFF | TGTGCCAGCAAGCCCTGGACAGGGAGCACTGAAGCTTTCTTT
TRBJ1-2 | . | TRBV28 | . | CASSRGQLGGYGYTF | TGTGCCAGCAGCAGAGGACAGCTTGGCGGGTATGGCTACACCTTC
TRBJ1-2 | TRBD1 | TRBV10-1 | . | CASSGDRDAGYTF | TGCGCCAGCAGTGGGGACAGGGATGCTGGCTACACCTTC
TRBJ1-3 | . | TRBV7-6 | . | CASSPGRESGNTIYF | TGTGCCAGCAGCCCGGGGAGGGAGTCAGGAAACACCATATATTTT
TRBJ1-1 | . | TRBV19 | . | CASSITVMNTEAFF | TGTGCCAGTAGTATCACAGTTATGAACACTGAAGCTTTCTTT
TRBJ1-2 | . | TRBV7-9 | . | CASSSRSYGYTF | TGTGCCAGCAGCTCGCGAAGCTATGGCTACACCTTC
TRBJ2-7 | . | TRBV7-9 | few | CASSLAQGFSSYEQYF | TGTGCCAGCAGCTTAGCCCAGGGTTTTTCATCCTACGAGCAGTACTTC
TRBJ1-1 | . | TRBV10-3 | . | CATSSGHLNTEAFF | TGTGCCACTTCTTCGGGACACCTGAACACTGAAGCTTTCTTT
TRBJ2-5 | TRBD1 | TRBV19 | . | CASSILGQQETQYF | TGTGCCAGTAGTATATTGGGACAGCAAGAGACCCAGTACTTC